Below are 15 T cell receptor beta chains sequenced from a single sample in a study of blood T cell repertoires in COVID-19. Some clones are missing from TCRdb's copy, which holds only in-frame ones; the method was immunoSEQ multiplex PCR. Seen here are about 300,000 clones, 75% to 90% observed once, and the top ten hold 2.5% to 3%. Source material: PBMCs or T cells enriched from blood (not recorded which). These receptors were collected from a woman between 50 and 59 years old who had recovered from COVID-19.

The rearrangement uses TRBV7-9 and TRBJ2-3; the D gene is possibly TRBD2 (5 bases). Germline CDR1 reads SEHNR; CDR2 reads FQNEAQ (reference sequence). This CDR3 contains 16 residues. Trimming took 5 bases from V and 0 from J, leaving 15 bases between them. The CDR3: CASSGGLATSTDTQYF. In DNA form, the CDR3 reads TGTGCCAGCAGCGGCGGACTGGCGACTAGCACAGATACGCAGTATTTT.

The rearrangement links TRBV19 to TRBJ2-1; no clear D. V gave up 3 bases and J gave up 0 bases, with 9 bases separating them. Germline V gene lookup returns CDR1 LNHDA and CDR2 SQIVND (reference sequence). The length of the CDR3 is 15 residues. The CDR3 DNA reads as TGTGCCAGTAGTATTGGCAGAAGCTCCTACAATGAGCAGTTCTTC. This codes for CASSIGRSSYNEQFF.

This chain uses TRBV5-4 with TRBJ2-1; D ambiguous. In germline, CDR1 is SGHNT, CDR2 YYREEE (reference sequence). V dropped 0 bases and J dropped 5 bases, with 6 bases sitting between them. The CDR3 runs to 13 residues. Here the CDR3 DNA reads TGTGCCAGCAGCTTGGTAGTCAACAATGAGCAGTTCTTC. Translating gives CASSLVVNNEQFF.

The chain joins TRBV10-3 to TRBJ2-3, with 11 bases lining up with TRBD2. V dropped 4 bases and J dropped 3; count of bases not matched to a gene: 9. Germline lookup yields CDR1 ENHRY and CDR2 SYGVKD. CDR3 length: 17 residues. The CDR3 DNA is TGTGCCATCAGTGGAAAGGTAGCGGGAGGGAGGACAGATACGCAGTATTTT. Translated, it gives CAISGKVAGGRTDTQYF.

The genes are TRBV9 and TRBJ2-7, with D possibly matching TRBD1 (6 bases). CDR1 is SGDLS, CDR2 YYNGEE, per germline. The CDR3 runs to 14 residues. Trimming pared 4 bases from V and 5 bases from J, leaving 16 bases between. The CDR3 nucleotides are TGTGCCAGCAGCTCAGCCGGGACATCCAACGAGCAGTACTTC. Its translation is CASSSAGTSNEQYF. Looking up the rest from reference TRBV9 and TRBJ2-7 gives the full variable domain: DSGVTQTPKHLITATGQRVTLRCSPRSGDLSVYWYQQSLDQGLQFLIQYYNGEERAKGNILERFSAQQFPDLHSELNLSSLELGDSALYFCASSSAGTSNEQYFGPGTRLTVT.

The chain combines TRBV5-8 with TRBJ1-1; 9 bases fit TRBD1. The V gene's germline CDR1 is SGHTS and CDR2 YDEGEE. After removal of 5 bases from V and 1 base from J, the junction contained 3 bases not matched to a gene. CDR3 size: 14 residues. The CDR3, as DNA: TGTGCCAGCAGACTGACAGGGGGGAACACTGAAGCTTTCTTT. This sequence encodes CASRLTGGNTEAFF.

The chain employs TRBV6-5 and TRBJ1-4; D possibly corresponds to TRBD1 (6 bases). Trimming left V 7 bases short and J 3 bases short, with 12 bases between. Looked up from germline, CDR1 is MNHEY and CDR2 is SVGAGI. CDR3 length equals 14 residues. For the CDR3, the DNA is TGTGCCAGCACTGGCGGGGGCTCTAATGAAAAACTGTTTTTT. Its protein is CASTGGGSNEKLFF.

J is TRBJ1-1 and V is TRBV27; D call uncertain. Trimming took 1 base from V and 1 from J, leaving 7 bases between them. Germline assignment: CDR1 MNHEY and CDR2 SMNVEV (reference sequence). CDR3 length: 14 residues. The CDR3 nucleotides read TGTGCCAGCAGTTTATGGGCGGGGAACACTGAAGCTTTCTTT. This translates into CASSLWAGNTEAFF.

The chain joins TRBV9 to TRBJ1-1; no reliable D call. The V end was cut by 4 bases, the J end by 3 bases, with 13 bases between. This CDR3 contains 14 residues. Germline CDR1 SGDLS, CDR2 YYNGEE. The CDR3 bases are TGTGCCAGCAGCAATGACCCCGAGGACACTGAAGCTTTCTTT. Protein sequence: CASSNDPEDTEAFF.

The rearrangement uses TRBV10-3 and TRBJ1-1; D not certain. V was clipped by 7 bases and J by 5 bases, with 14 bases between them. CDR1 ENHRY and CDR2 SYGVKD come from the germline V gene. This CDR3 is 13 amino acids long. The CDR3 nucleotides are TGTGCCATCACAGCGAATCCGGAGACTGAAGCTTTCTTT. It specifies CAITANPETEAFF.

The chain employs TRBV28 and TRBJ1-1; TRBD1 might be the D (6 bases). The ends were cut back, 6 bases at V and 1 base at J, with 18 bases in the middle. Germline CDR1 is MDHEN and CDR2 is SYDVKM. The CDR3 has 16 residues. The DNA for the CDR3 is TGTGCCAGCAGGGAAACAGGGAGAGTGTGGAACACTGAAGCTTTCTTT. It encodes CASRETGRVWNTEAFF.

The chain employs TRBV30 and TRBJ1-2, with D possibly matching TRBD1 (6 bases). The germline CDR1 and CDR2 sequences are GTSNPN and SVGIG (reference sequence). Trimming cost V 3 bases and J 8 bases, with 10 bases left between them. This CDR3 contains 11 residues. CDR3 loop: CAWSAGVGYTF. The CDR3 coding sequence is TGTGCCTGGAGCGCAGGGGTCGGCTACACCTTC.

This sequence joins TRBV25-1 and TRBJ1-2; D is perhaps TRBD1 (6 bases). The CDR3 has 12 amino acids. Germline CDR1 MGHDK, CDR2 SYGVNS. Trimming shortened V by 3 bases and J by 5 bases, and 7 bases separated the two germline ends. CDR3 DNA: TGTGCCAGCAGTGATCAGGGGTATGGCTACACCTTC. Encoded protein: CASSDQGYGYTF.

At least ten counts were recorded for this clone. This rearrangement joins TRBV2 to TRBJ2-1, with 11 bases aligning to TRBD2. Trimming took 4 bases from V and 5 from J; bases not matched to a gene: 4. This CDR3 contains 15 residues. Germline loops: CDR1 SNHLY, CDR2 FYNNEI. CDR3 DNA sequence: TGTGCCAGCAGTGCTAGCGGGGGGATAAACAATGAGCAGTTCTTC. Its translation: CASSASGGINNEQFF.

CDR3 sequence: CASSLGQGAYEQYF. The CDR3 DNA follows: TGTGCCAGCAGCTTGGGACAGGGTGCCTACGAGCAGTACTTC. The chain has TRBV5-7 and TRBJ2-7, with 7 bases that match TRBD1. TRBV5-7 is annotated as an ORF whose role is uncertain. The length of the CDR3 is 14 residues. V gave up 0 bases and J gave up 2 bases; unmatched junction bases: 2.